These T cell receptor beta chains were read from a single sample in a study of PD-1 blockade in mismatch repair-deficient tumors. This table comes from immunoSEQ multiplex PCR, and its TCRdb copy is limited to in-frame clones, with some not included. Among some 100,000 clones, over 75% were seen once, and the ten largest hold around 6.5%. Here the sequenced sample was peripheral blood, taken approximately 8 months after starting pembrolizumab. These receptors all come from an adult with mismatch repair-deficient cancer. CDR3s include the opening cysteine and the closing phenylalanine or tryptophan. The order of the fields is V gene, J gene, CDR3 protein.

TRBV11-1	TRBJ2-3	CASSPEGAGSPTDTQYF
TRBV18	TRBJ2-7	CASSSGTSGSGIYEQYF
TRBV9	TRBJ2-5	CASSVGVGTMGRETQYF
TRBV5-8	TRBJ2-1	CASSLGTSAYNEQFF
TRBV4-3	TRBJ2-6	CASSRFDRGGANVLTF
TRBV5-4	TRBJ2-7	CASSPPGDRRRYEQYF
TRBV6-5	TRBJ2-5	CASSRGDRETQYF
TRBV7-2	TRBJ2-3	CASSQTSGRVGTQYF
TRBV5-1	TRBJ1-1	CASSPPNRAGNTEAFF
TRBV9	TRBJ1-4	CASSQTGTTNEKLFF